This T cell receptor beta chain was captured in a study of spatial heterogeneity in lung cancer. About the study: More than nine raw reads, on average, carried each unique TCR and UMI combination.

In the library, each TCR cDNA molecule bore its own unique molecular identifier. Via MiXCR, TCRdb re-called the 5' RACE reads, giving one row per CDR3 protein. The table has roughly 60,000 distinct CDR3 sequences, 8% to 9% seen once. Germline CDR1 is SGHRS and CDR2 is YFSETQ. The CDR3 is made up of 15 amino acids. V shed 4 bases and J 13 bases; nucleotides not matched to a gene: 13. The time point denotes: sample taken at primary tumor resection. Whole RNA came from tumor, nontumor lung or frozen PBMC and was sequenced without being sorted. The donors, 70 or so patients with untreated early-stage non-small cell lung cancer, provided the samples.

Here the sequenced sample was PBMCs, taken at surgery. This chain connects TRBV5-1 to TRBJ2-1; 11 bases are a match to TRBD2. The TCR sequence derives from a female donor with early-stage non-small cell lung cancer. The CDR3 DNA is TGCGCCAGCAGCACGGACGGGACTAGCGGCATTGACCAGTTCTTC. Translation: CASSTDGTSGIDQFF.